The 27 T cell receptor beta chains given below trace back to one sample, sequenced in a study of Ad26.COV2.S vaccination and SARS-CoV-2 variants. Regarding treatment: 15 to 20 received Ad26.COV2.S at low or high dose, single or two shots; roughly 5 received placebo; per-sample allocation not given. Sampling was performed 63 days after the first vaccine or placebo injection. Data came from immunoSEQ multiplex PCR; TCRdb stores just in-frame clones and leaves some out. The sample lists roughly 250,000 clones, about 83% occurring once. Material: peripheral blood, obtained in a trial of Ad26.COV2.S vaccine versus placebo. The receptors derive from a person between 18 and 65 years old who received the Ad26.COV2.S COVID-19 vaccine or a placebo.

In its sample, this clone was seen a few times. The chain carries TRBV7-2 and TRBJ1-5; no firm D call. CDR1 and CDR2 (germline): SGHTA, FQGNSA. V lost 1 base and J 2 bases, leaving 6 bases between the germline ends. The CDR3 length is 14 residues. Here the CDR3 reads CASSLGAGNQPQHF. The CDR3 region has the DNA TGTGCCAGCAGCTTAGGCGCAGGCAATCAGCCCCAGCATTTT.

The gene calls are TRBV28 and TRBJ2-1; the D gene could be TRBD1 or TRBD2 (5 bases each). The CDR3 is 14 residues long. With 2 bases removed from V and 2 bases from J, the gap between germline ends came to 7 bases. Germline V gene sequence: CDR1 MDHEN, CDR2 SYDVKM. In nucleotides, the CDR3 is TGTGCCAGCAGTTTAGGGACGGCCTACAATGAGCAGTTCTTC. It codes for CASSLGTAYNEQFF.

The gene calls are TRBV15 and TRBJ1-3, with D hard to call. The ends were cut back, 0 bases at V and 3 bases at J, with 9 bases in the middle. The CDR3 is made up of 15 amino acids. In germline, CDR1 is LNHNV, CDR2 YYDKDF (reference sequence). The chain's CDR3 is CATSREGISGNTIYF. The CDR3 region has the DNA TGTGCCACCAGCAGAGAGGGCATTAGTGGAAACACCATATATTTT.

The chain joins TRBV15 to TRBJ1-3, with TRBD1 as a possible D gene (6 bases). The CDR3 runs 15 residues. Germline V gene data show CDR1 as LNHNV and CDR2 as YYDKDF (reference sequence). Here the CDR3 DNA reads TGTGGTCCCTCGAGGACAGTAAACTCTGGAAACACCATATATTTT. As protein: CGPSRTVNSGNTIYF. Complete variable domain (other parts from reference TRBV15 and TRBJ1-3): DAMVIQNPRYQVTQFGKPVTLSCSQTLNHNVMYWYQQKSSQAPKLLFHYYDKDFNNEADTPDNFQSRRPNTSFCFLDIRSPGLGDTAMYLCGPSRTVNSGNTIYFGEGSWLTVV.

The chain carries TRBV7-9 and TRBJ2-3, with 7 positions matching TRBD2. In germline, CDR1 is SEHNR, CDR2 FQNEAQ (reference sequence). The V segment lost 3 bases and the J segment 2 bases; nucleotides outside the gene matches: 5. The CDR3 consists of 15 residues. The CDR3 reads CASSFRAGYTDTQYF. The CDR3 coding sequence is TGTGCCAGCAGCTTCAGAGCGGGGTACACAGATACGCAGTATTTT.

This chain links TRBV5-4 with TRBJ2-4; TRBD2 aligns across 8 bases. The CDR3 spans 18 residues. V trimming: 1 base; J trimming: 2 bases; junction bases outside the gene matches: 11. The V gene's germline CDR1 is SGHNT and CDR2 YYREEE (reference sequence). The CDR3 DNA is TGTGCCAGCAGCTTGTTTTTAGCGGGGTTTGAGTCCAAAAACATTCAGTACTTC. This sequence encodes CASSLFLAGFESKNIQYF.

V is TRBV28 and J is TRBJ1-1; no definite D call. The V end lost 4 bases, the J end lost 7 bases, and 13 bases lay between the germline ends. The germline V gene encodes CDR1 MDHEN and CDR2 SYDVKM. This CDR3 spans 13 amino acids. The CDR3 loop is CASSYPLRVEAFF. CDR3 nucleotides: TGTGCCAGCAGTTACCCCCTTAGGGTTGAAGCTTTCTTT. The full variable domain, with the rest looked up from reference TRBV28 and TRBJ1-1, is DVKVTQSSRYLVKRTGEKVFLECVQDMDHENMFWYRQDPGLGLRLIYFSYDVKMKEKGDIPEGYSVSREKKERFSLILESASTNQTSMYLCASSYPLRVEAFFGQGTRLTVV.

This chain joins TRBV27 and TRBJ2-1; perhaps TRBD1 as D (6 bases). Trimming stripped 10 bases from V and 4 bases from J, with 8 bases between. The CDR3 is 11 residues long. Germline V gene data show CDR1 as MNHEY and CDR2 as SMNVEV (reference sequence). The CDR3 reads CAIQGYNEQFF. CDR3 nucleotide sequence: TGTGCCATACAGGGATACAATGAGCAGTTCTTC.

This chain uses TRBV5-8 with TRBJ2-1, with 7 bases identical to TRBD2. This CDR3 comprises 14 residues. With V trimmed by 4 bases and J by 2 bases, 3 bases remained unmatched. Per the germline V gene, CDR1 is SGHTS and CDR2 is YDEGEE. Written as DNA, the CDR3 is TGTGCCAGCAGCGGGGACTACGCCTACAATGAGCAGTTCTTC. Its protein product is CASSGDYAYNEQFF.

CDR3 in amino acids: CASSLVGRSNQPQHF. DNA of the CDR3: TGTGCCAGCAGCTTAGTTGGGAGGTCCAATCAGCCCCAGCATTTT. This chain links TRBV7-2 with TRBJ1-5; D not resolved. This CDR3 is 15 amino acids long. V shed 1 base and J shed 3 bases, with 10 bases lying between them. Germline V gene lookup returns CDR1 SGHTA and CDR2 FQGNSA.

CDR3 DNA sequence: TGTGCCAGCAGCCCTATCACCTCCGGGCCCAGCCCAAACAATGAGCAGTTCTTC. Protein: CASSPITSGPSPNNEQFF. The gene calls are TRBV7-2 and TRBJ2-1; D unresolved. The CDR3 covers 18 residues. Germline V CDR1 and CDR2: SGHTA, FQGNSA. V lost 5 bases and J 5 bases, leaving 25 bases between the germline ends. The full variable domain, completed using reference TRBV7-2 and TRBJ2-1, is GAGVSQSPSNKVTEKGKDVELRCDPISGHTALYWYRQSLGQGLEFLIYFQGNSAPDKSGLPSDRFSAERTGGSVSTLTIQRTQQEDSAVYLCASSPITSGPSPNNEQFFGPGTRLTVL.

This chain connects TRBV6-2 or TRBV6-3 to TRBJ1-6; possibly TRBD1 for D (6 bases). With 2 bases removed from V and 10 bases from J, the gap between germline ends came to 15 bases. Germline V CDR1 and CDR2: MNHEY, SVGEGT. CDR3 length: 15 residues. Here the CDR3 reads CASSYTRGGRSPLHF. Here the CDR3 DNA reads TGTGCCAGCAGTTACACGCGAGGGGGGCGATCACCCCTCCACTTT.

The V call is TRBV5-1, the J call TRBJ1-1, with 12 bases aligning to TRBD1. Germline trimming cut 1 base from V and 6 bases from J; bases unmatched to any gene: 4. The germline V gene encodes CDR1 SGHRS and CDR2 YFSETQ. This CDR3 is 15 amino acids long. CDR3: CASSLKGQGASEAFF. The CDR3, as DNA: TGCGCCAGCAGCTTGAAGGGACAGGGGGCCTCTGAAGCTTTCTTT.

The chain recombines TRBV19 with TRBJ2-1; D ambiguous. V was clipped by 2 bases and J by 1 base, with 6 bases between them. The CDR3 is 14 residues long. Per the germline V gene, CDR1 is LNHDA and CDR2 is SQIVND (reference sequence). The DNA for the CDR3 is TGTGCCAGTAGTATAAAGGTATCCTACAATGAGCAGTTCTTC. The encoded protein is CASSIKVSYNEQFF.

This rearrangement joins TRBV6-1 to TRBJ1-2; 7 bases fit TRBD1. CDR1 and CDR2 from the germline V gene are MNHNS and SASEGT. The junction had 2 bases not matched to a gene; V was cut back by 0 bases and J by 7 bases. The CDR3 runs 13 residues. DNA of the CDR3: TGTGCCAGCAGTGAAGCTACAGGGGCTGGCTACACCTTC. It specifies CASSEATGAGYTF.

J is TRBJ2-2 and V is TRBV4-2; 7 bases are shared with TRBD2. CDR1 LGHNA and CDR2 YNFKEQ come from the germline V gene. The CDR3 totals 17 residues. With V trimmed by 0 bases and J by 4 bases, 8 bases remained unmatched. CDR3 nucleotides: TGTGCCAGCAGCCAAGACGAGGACGGGGGGACCACCGGGGAGCTGTTTTTT. Translated: CASSQDEDGGTTGELFF.

CDR3 loop: CASSVGSEGTGELFF. The CDR3 nucleotides read TGTGCCAGCAGCGTAGGGTCGGAGGGCACCGGGGAGCTGTTTTTT. This chain connects TRBV9 to TRBJ2-2, with D perhaps matching TRBD2 (6 bases). This CDR3 is built from 15 residues. V was trimmed by 0 bases and J by 4 bases, leaving 10 bases between them. The germline gives CDR1 SGDLS, CDR2 YYNGEE.

The rearrangement links TRBV7-3 to TRBJ2-2; D might be TRBD1 (6 bases). Germline CDR1 and CDR2: SGHTA and FQGTGA. This CDR3 comprises 16 residues. V was cut by 5 bases and J by 5 bases, with 18 bases left in between. The CDR3 DNA sequence: TGTGCCAGCAGCCCCGGCTCGGGGACACAGACCGGGGAGCTGTTTTTT. It specifies CASSPGSGTQTGELFF.

The chain is built from TRBV15 and TRBJ2-2; no clear D gene. Looked up from germline, CDR1 is LNHNV and CDR2 is YYDKDF (reference sequence). V lost 8 bases to trimming and J lost 1 base, with 8 bases between them. There are 13 residues in the CDR3. CDR3 region: CATQHVNTGELFF. The CDR3 DNA reads TGTGCCACCCAACATGTGAACACCGGGGAGCTGTTTTTT.

The chain carries TRBV5-4 and TRBJ2-5; no definite D call. Trimming cost V 7 bases and J 2 bases, with 9 bases left between them. This CDR3 is built from 12 residues. The germline CDR1 and CDR2 sequences are SGHNT and YYREEE (reference sequence). This chain's CDR3 is CASHTLQETQYF. The CDR3 coding sequence is TGTGCCAGCCACACCTTACAAGAGACCCAGTACTTC.

The chain joins TRBV19 to TRBJ1-3; D is ambiguous. Germline CDR1 LNHDA, CDR2 SQIVND (reference sequence). Deletions cut 7 bases from V and 0 bases from J, with 19 bases between. The CDR3 is 17 residues long. CDR3 in amino acids: CASNDRASYSSGNTIYF. The CDR3 nucleotides are TGTGCCAGTAACGATCGAGCCAGCTACTCCTCTGGAAACACCATATATTTT.

This clone appeared once. This rearrangement joins TRBV25-1 to TRBJ1-3, with TRBD1 matching over 10 bases. CDR1 is MGHDK and CDR2 is SYGVNS in the germline V gene. After removal of 10 bases from V and 5 bases from J, the junction contained 11 bases not matched to a gene. The CDR3 length is 15 residues. For the CDR3, the DNA is TGTGCCACTTTAGGGACAGGGGTACTTCGAAACACCATATATTTT. It is translated as CATLGTGVLRNTIYF.

V usage is TRBV2 and J usage is TRBJ1-2; D unresolved. Trimming stripped 5 bases from V and 7 bases from J, with 17 bases between. CDR1 and CDR2 from the germline V gene are SNHLY and FYNNEI. This CDR3 region has 14 residues. CDR3: CASSIEQTARGYTF. The DNA for the CDR3 is TGTGCCAGCAGTATCGAACAGACGGCGCGTGGCTACACCTTC.

The chain recombines TRBV11-3 with TRBJ2-1; TRBD1 agrees at 9 bases. V was clipped by 5 bases and J by 6 bases; unmatched bases: 8. Per the germline V gene, CDR1 is SGHNT and CDR2 is YENEEA. The CDR3 length is 15 residues. CDR3 in DNA: TGTGCCAGCAGCCGCCGGGGACAGGGTCTCAATGAGCAGTTCTTC. This codes for CASSRRGQGLNEQFF. Full variable domain (rest looked up from reference TRBV11-3 and TRBJ2-1): EAGVVQSPRYKIIEKKQPVAFWCNPISGHNTLYWYLQNLGQGPELLIRYENEEAVDDSQLPKDRFSAERLKGVDSTLKIQPAELGDSAVYLCASSRRGQGLNEQFFGPGTRLTVL.

The rearrangement links TRBV9 to TRBJ2-7; TRBD1 agrees at 7 bases. This CDR3 region has 15 residues. The V gene end was trimmed by 6 bases and the J gene end by 0 bases; junction bases not matched to a gene: 9. Per germline, CDR1 SGDLS and CDR2 YYNGEE. CDR3 coding DNA: TGTGCCAGCATCCCTAGGGGGCTCTGCTCCTACGAGCAGTACTTC. This sequence encodes CASIPRGLCSYEQYF.

The rearrangement links TRBV19 to TRBJ2-1; D is perhaps TRBD1 (6 bases). Germline V gene sequence: CDR1 LNHDA, CDR2 SQIVND (reference sequence). Trimming removed 4 bases from V and 5 bases from J, with 18 bases in between. The CDR3 has 16 amino acids. CDR3 coding DNA: TGTGCCAGTAGTACGGCCCCGGGGACATCCCACAATGAGCAGTTCTTC. Translation: CASSTAPGTSHNEQFF.

The gene calls are TRBV12-3 or TRBV12-4 and TRBJ1-3; unclear D gene. The CDR3 spans 13 residues. Trimming left V 6 bases short and J 1 base short, with 7 bases between. The CDR3 loop is CASSLESGNTIYF. CDR3 sequence (DNA): TGTGCCAGCAGCCTAGAATCTGGAAACACCATATATTTT.